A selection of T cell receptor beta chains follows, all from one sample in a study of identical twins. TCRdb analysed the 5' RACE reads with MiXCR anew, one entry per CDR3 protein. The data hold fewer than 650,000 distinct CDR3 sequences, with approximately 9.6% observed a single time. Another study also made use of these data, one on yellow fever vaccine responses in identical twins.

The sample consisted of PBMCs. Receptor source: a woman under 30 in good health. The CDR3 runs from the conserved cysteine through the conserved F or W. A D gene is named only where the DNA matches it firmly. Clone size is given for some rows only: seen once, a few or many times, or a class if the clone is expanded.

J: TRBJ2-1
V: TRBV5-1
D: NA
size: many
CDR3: CASSFLIVPPSYNEQFF
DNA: TGCGCCAGCAGCTTTTTGATAGTTCCGCCATCCTACAATGAGCAGTTCTTC

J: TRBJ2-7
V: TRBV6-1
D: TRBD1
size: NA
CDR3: CASRITGTGVAYEQYF
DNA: TGTGCCAGCAGGATCACCGGGACAGGGGTGGCCTACGAGCAGTACTTC

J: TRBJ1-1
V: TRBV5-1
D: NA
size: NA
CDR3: CASSLVPRGSEAFF
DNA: TGCGCCAGCAGCTTGGTACCCAGGGGTTCTGAAGCTTTCTTT

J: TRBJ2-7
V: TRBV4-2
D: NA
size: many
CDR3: CASSQSGGYEQYF
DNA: TGTGCCAGCAGCCAAAGTGGGGGGTACGAGCAGTACTTC

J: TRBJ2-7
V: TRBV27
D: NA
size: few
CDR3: CASRYLGNMSPYEQYF
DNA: TGTGCCAGCAGATACCTGGGCAATATGAGTCCCTACGAGCAGTACTTC

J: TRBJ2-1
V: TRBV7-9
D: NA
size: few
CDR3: CASRRDTSSYNEQFF
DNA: TGTGCCAGCAGACGGGACACCAGTTCCTACAATGAGCAGTTCTTC

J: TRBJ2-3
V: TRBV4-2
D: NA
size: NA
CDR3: CASSQDGETDTQYF
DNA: TGTGCCAGCAGCCAGGACGGGGAGACAGATACGCAGTATTTT

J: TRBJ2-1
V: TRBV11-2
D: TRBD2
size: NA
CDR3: CASSLMSGGSSYNEQFF
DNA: TGTGCCAGCAGCCTCATGAGCGGGGGGAGCTCCTACAATGAGCAGTTCTTC

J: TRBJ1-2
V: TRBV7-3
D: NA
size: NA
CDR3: CASSFLVLRGASGYTF
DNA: TGTGCCAGCAGCTTTCTGGTATTACGGGGGGCGTCTGGCTACACCTTC

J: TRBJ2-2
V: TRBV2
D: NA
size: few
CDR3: CATSKTYQGTWDTGELFF
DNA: TGTGCCACTTCGAAGACATACCAGGGGACCTGGGACACCGGGGAGCTGTTTTTT

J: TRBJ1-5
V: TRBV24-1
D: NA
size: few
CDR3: CATSDFPGQPQHF
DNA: TGTGCCACCAGTGATTTCCCGGGGCAGCCCCAGCATTTT

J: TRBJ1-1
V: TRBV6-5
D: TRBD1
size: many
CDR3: CASSSGQGATEAFF
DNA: TGTGCCAGCAGTTCCGGACAGGGAGCGACTGAAGCTTTCTTT

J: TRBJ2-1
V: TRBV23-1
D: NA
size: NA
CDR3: CASSQGTLGPTYNEQFF
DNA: TGCGCCAGCAGTCAGGGTACCCTGGGCCCTACCTACAATGAGCAGTTCTTC

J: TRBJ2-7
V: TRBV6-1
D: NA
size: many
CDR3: CASSTTGGDSYEQYF
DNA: TGTGCCAGCAGTACCACAGGGGGGGACTCCTACGAGCAGTACTTC

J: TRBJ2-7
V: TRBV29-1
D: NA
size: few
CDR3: CSVEGREQYF
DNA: TGCAGCGTTGAGGGGCGGGAGCAGTACTTC

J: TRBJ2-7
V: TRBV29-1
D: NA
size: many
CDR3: CSVEDVKEEQYF
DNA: TGCAGCGTTGAAGATGTCAAGGAGGAGCAGTACTTC

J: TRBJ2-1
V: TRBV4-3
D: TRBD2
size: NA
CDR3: CASSQAPGGGYNEQFF
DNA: TGCGCCAGCAGCCAAGCCCCAGGCGGGGGATACAATGAGCAGTTCTTC

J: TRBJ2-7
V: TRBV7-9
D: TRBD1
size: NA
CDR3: CASSFSETGGPYF
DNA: TGTGCCAGCAGCTTCTCCGAGACAGGGGGTCCGTACTTC

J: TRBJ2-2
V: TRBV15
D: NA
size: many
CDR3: CATSGWTDKNTGELFF
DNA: TGTGCCACCAGCGGGTGGACGGACAAGAACACCGGGGAGCTGTTTTTT

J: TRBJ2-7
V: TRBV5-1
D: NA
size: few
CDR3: CASSDPGSVTYEQYF
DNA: TGCGCCAGCAGCGATCCAGGGAGTGTCACCTACGAGCAGTACTTC

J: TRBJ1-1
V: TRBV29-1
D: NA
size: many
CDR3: CSVQVSEFLNTEAFF
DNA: TGCAGCGTTCAGGTCTCAGAATTTCTGAACACTGAAGCTTTCTTT

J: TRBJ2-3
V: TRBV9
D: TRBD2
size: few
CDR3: CASSEGTSGSQDTQYF
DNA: TGTGCCAGCAGCGAGGGGACTAGCGGGAGTCAAGATACGCAGTATTTT

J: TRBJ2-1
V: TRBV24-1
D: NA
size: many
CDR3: CATSDPYNEQFF
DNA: TGTGCCACCAGTGACCCGTACAATGAGCAGTTCTTC

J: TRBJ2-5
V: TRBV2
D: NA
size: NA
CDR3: CASSDWGGSETQYF
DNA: TGTGCCAGCAGTGATTGGGGAGGTTCAGAGACCCAGTACTTC

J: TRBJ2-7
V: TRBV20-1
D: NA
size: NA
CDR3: CSASSRWTNEQYF
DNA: TGCAGTGCTAGCTCGCGGTGGACCAACGAGCAGTACTTC

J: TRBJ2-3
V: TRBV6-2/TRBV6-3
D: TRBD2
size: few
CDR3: CASGVELAALTDTQYF
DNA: TGTGCCAGCGGAGTTGAACTAGCGGCCCTCACAGATACGCAGTATTTT

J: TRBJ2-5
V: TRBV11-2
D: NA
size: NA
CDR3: CANLGRTAEETQYF
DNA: TGTGCCAACCTAGGAAGGACAGCGGAGGAGACCCAGTACTTC

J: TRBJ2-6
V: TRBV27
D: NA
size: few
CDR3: CAAASDRLSGANVLTF
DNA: TGTGCCGCAGCGTCCGACAGGCTTTCTGGGGCCAACGTCCTGACTTTC

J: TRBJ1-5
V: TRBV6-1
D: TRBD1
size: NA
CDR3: CASRGQGAPQPQHF
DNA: TGTGCCAGCAGGGGACAGGGGGCACCCCAGCCCCAGCATTTT

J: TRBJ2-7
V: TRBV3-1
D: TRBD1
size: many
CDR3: CASSYRGLYEQYF
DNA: TGTGCCAGCAGCTACAGGGGTCTCTACGAGCAGTACTTC

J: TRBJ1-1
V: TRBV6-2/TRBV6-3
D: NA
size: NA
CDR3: CASSFYPADQDEAFF
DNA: TGTGCCAGCAGTTTCTACCCAGCCGACCAGGATGAAGCTTTCTTT

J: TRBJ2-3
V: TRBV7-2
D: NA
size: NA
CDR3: CASSTNAGVNGDTQYF
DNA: TGTGCCAGCAGCACCAATGCGGGTGTCAACGGGGATACGCAGTATTTT

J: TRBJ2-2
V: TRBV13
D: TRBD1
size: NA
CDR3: CASRDRDRAASVGELFF
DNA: TGTGCCAGCAGGGACCGAGACAGGGCGGCTTCGGTCGGGGAGCTGTTTTTT

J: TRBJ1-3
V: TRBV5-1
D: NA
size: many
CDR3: CASSPHTADSGNTIYF
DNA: TGCGCCAGCAGCCCCCATACAGCGGACTCTGGAAACACCATATATTTT

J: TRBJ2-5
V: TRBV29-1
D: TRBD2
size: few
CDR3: CSVDRLNRVASGDARETQYF
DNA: TGCAGCGTTGACCGCCTCAACAGGGTGGCTAGCGGGGACGCAAGGGAGACCCAGTACTTC

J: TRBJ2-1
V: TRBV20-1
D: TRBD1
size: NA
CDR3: CSARTGFNNEQFF
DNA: TGCAGTGCCAGGACAGGGTTTAACAATGAGCAGTTCTTC

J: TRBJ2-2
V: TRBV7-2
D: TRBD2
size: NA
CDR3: CASSLEVLAGAGELFF
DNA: TGTGCCAGCAGCTTAGAGGTTCTAGCGGGGGCCGGGGAGCTGTTTTTT

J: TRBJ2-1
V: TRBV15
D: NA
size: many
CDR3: CATTQVGYNEQFF
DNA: TGTGCCACCACCCAAGTGGGGTACAATGAGCAGTTCTTC

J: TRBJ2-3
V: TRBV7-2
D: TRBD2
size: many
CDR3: CASSLSATSADTQYF
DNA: TGTGCCAGCAGCTTAAGCGCGACTAGCGCAGATACGCAGTATTTT